The clone carrying this T cell receptor beta chain has only one observation. The sample is drawn from a study of radiotherapy plus CTLA-4 blockade in lung cancer. The CDR3 length is 14 residues. Trimming stripped 4 bases from V and 6 bases from J, with 13 bases between. Germline CDR1 is SGHRS and CDR2 is YFSETQ. Here immunoSEQ multiplex PCR was the method, and the copy in TCRdb shows in-frame clones only, minus some. This table holds 55,000 to 80,000 clones, around three quarters found once. The chain links TRBV5-1 to TRBJ2-2; unclear D gene. Sample: peripheral blood, taken from a patient treated with radiotherapy plus ipilimumab. The TCR was taken from a human donor with non-small cell lung cancer who had a complete response to radiotherapy plus ipilimumab. CDR3 in amino acids: CASSLALQAGELFF. In DNA form, the CDR3 reads TGCGCCAGCAGCCTGGCCCTCCAGGCCGGGGAGCTGTTTTTT.